This T cell receptor (beta chain) appears in the sequencing data of a study of cytomegalovirus exposure and HLA in healthy donors. The PCR ran on 60 Vbeta and 13 Jbeta primers. Study processing details: In a later analysis, approximately 80 million unique TCR beta chains included roughly 11 million shared by two or more donors. Sequenced by immunoSEQ multiplex PCR; TCRdb stores in-frame clones only, minus some. V, J and clone size derive from that table, while D and trimming were established from the DNA sequence. The data show around 90,000 clones, roughly 60% seen once. V lost 0 bases, J lost 5 bases, and 7 bases stayed unmatched. The CDR3 is made up of 15 amino acids. The germline V gene encodes CDR1 MDHEN and CDR2 SYDVKM.

This sequence originates from a human donor in good health. V and J are TRBV28 and TRBJ2-7; TRBD1 agrees at 7 bases. Sequencing was performed on PBMCs. The CDR3 protein is CASSLWTGRLNEQYF. CDR3 coding DNA: TGTGCCAGCAGTTTATGGACAGGGAGACTCAACGAGCAGTACTTC.